A selection of T cell receptor beta chains follows, all from one sample in a study of T cells in Graves' hyperthyroidism and ophthalmopathy. In TCRdb, the multiplex PCR reads were re-called with MiXCR into one record per CDR3 protein. Of about half a million distinct CDR3 sequences in the sample, just under 20% were seen once. The sequencing input was blood. All receptors derive from a man aged 40-49 years with Graves' ophthalmopathy. The CDR3 runs from the conserved cysteine through the conserved F or W. The order of the fields is J gene, clone size, D gene, V gene, CDR3 DNA, CDR3 protein. A D gene is named only where the DNA matches it firmly. The size field is filled for only some rows; it gives once, few, many or a size class.

>TRBJ2-5|.|TRBD2|TRBV11-2
TGTGCCAGCAGCCCGCGACTAGCGGGGAGAGAGACCCAGTACTTC
CASSPRLAGRETQYF
>TRBJ2-4|many|.|TRBV2
TGTGCCAGCAGAGGACAGGGAGGGAACATTCAGTACTTC
CASRGQGGNIQYF
>TRBJ1-2|.|.|TRBV9
TGTGCCAGCAGCCCCCACGGGGATTTTAACTATGGCTACACCTTC
CASSPHGDFNYGYTF
>TRBJ1-5|.|.|TRBV5-5
TGTGCCAGCAGCATACTTAATCAGCCCCAGCATTTT
CASSILNQPQHF
>TRBJ2-1|many|TRBD2|TRBV7-9
TGTGCCAGCAGCTCCGCCGGGACTAGCGGGGCATCCTACAATGAGCAGTTCTTC
CASSSAGTSGASYNEQFF
>TRBJ2-5|few|.|TRBV7-2
TGTGCCAGCAGCTCAAGGACGGGGGTAGGAGAGACCCAGTACTTC
CASSSRTGVGETQYF
>TRBJ2-7|many|TRBD1|TRBV10-1
TGCGCCAGCAGTGGACAGGGCCACGAGCAGTACTTC
CASSGQGHEQYF
>TRBJ2-7|many|.|TRBV2
TGTGCCAGCAACCGGGGGTACGAGCAGTACTTC
CASNRGYEQYF
>TRBJ1-1|many|.|TRBV18
TGTGCCAGCTCATCTACAGGCCCTGAAGCTTTCTTT
CASSSTGPEAFF
>TRBJ2-7|many|.|TRBV11-2
TGTGCCAGCAGCTTAGGAAGTCAGGGGTTCAACGAGCAGTACTTC
CASSLGSQGFNEQYF
>TRBJ2-7|.|TRBD2|TRBV20-1
TGCAGTGCTGGGGGACTAGCGGGGGGGGGGGGGGAGCAGTACTTC
CSAGGLAGGGGEQYF
>TRBJ1-5|many|.|TRBV11-2
TGTGCCAGCAGCTTAGGGGGAGGGTATAGCAATCAGCCCCAGCATTTT
CASSLGGGYSNQPQHF
>TRBJ2-5|few|TRBD2|TRBV3-1
TGTGCCAGCAGCCAAGGGCTACCCGGGACTAGCGAGACCCAGTACTTC
CASSQGLPGTSETQYF
>TRBJ1-1|few|.|TRBV4-3
TGCGCCAGCAGCCAAGATGGGGACACTGAAGCTTTCTTT
CASSQDGDTEAFF
>TRBJ2-2|few|TRBD1|TRBV7-9
TGTGCCAGCAGCTTAGAGACAGGGGTCGTCGGGGAGCTGTTTTTT
CASSLETGVVGELFF
>TRBJ1-5|.|TRBD1|TRBV9
TGTGCCAGCAGCCCCGAGACAGGGGATCAGCCCCAGCATTTT
CASSPETGDQPQHF
>TRBJ1-6|many|.|TRBV28
TGTGCCAGCGGGCGTTCACCCCTCCACTTT
CASGRSPLHF
>TRBJ1-5|few|.|TRBV12-3/TRBV12-4
TGTGCCAGCAGTTTATGGAATGTCAGGGTCAATCAGCCCCAGCATTTT
CASSLWNVRVNQPQHF
>TRBJ1-1|few|.|TRBV7-9
TGTGCCAGCAGCTTAAGGGGGACAAACACTGAAGCTTTCTTT
CASSLRGTNTEAFF
>TRBJ2-2|many|.|TRBV6-2/TRBV6-3
TGTGCCAGCACGTACGAGAACACCGGGGAGCTGTTTTTT
CASTYENTGELFF
>TRBJ1-5|many|TRBD1|TRBV7-2
TGTGCCAGCAGCCGGGGATCAGGGGGGAATCAGCCCCAGCATTTT
CASSRGSGGNQPQHF
>TRBJ2-1|few|.|TRBV28
TGTGCCAGCAGTTTATTTCTCCAGGGCAATGAGCAGTTCTTC
CASSLFLQGNEQFF
>TRBJ1-2|few|.|TRBV6-1
TGTGCCAGCAGGGGTGAGGGGGGGAGTCGAGGCTACACCTTC
CASRGEGGSRGYTF
>TRBJ2-6|.|.|TRBV3-1
TGTGCCAGCAGCCAAGACTGGGGGATGATCTCTGGGGCCAACGTCCTGACTTTC
CASSQDWGMISGANVLTF
>TRBJ1-1|few|.|TRBV4-1
TGCGCCAGCAGCCAAGATTGGGGGACCCCGAACACTGAAGCTTTCTTT
CASSQDWGTPNTEAFF
>TRBJ2-1|many|.|TRBV2
TGTGCCAGCAAGGAGGGGGGTGAGCAGTTCTTC
CASKEGGEQFF
>TRBJ2-2|.|.|TRBV6-2/TRBV6-3
TGTGCCAGCAGTTACGCGCCGGGACGGCAGAACACCGGGGAGCTGTTTTTT
CASSYAPGRQNTGELFF
>TRBJ1-1|.|.|TRBV25-1
TGTGCCAACAGTGACGGCAGGAACACTGAAGCTTTCTTT
CANSDGRNTEAFF
>TRBJ2-2|many|TRBD2|TRBV12-3/TRBV12-4
TGTGCCAGCAGTTTAAGGCGGGAGACCGGGGAGCTGTTTTTT
CASSLRRETGELFF
>TRBJ2-7|.|TRBD2|TRBV5-1
TGCGCCAGCGCGCGACTAGCGGGAGATGAGCAGTACTTC
CASARLAGDEQYF
>TRBJ2-1|.|.|TRBV20-1
TGCAGTGCTAGGGCCCCTCGAGCGGGCTTCCGAGATGAGCAGTTCTTC
CSARAPRAGFRDEQFF
>TRBJ1-3|.|.|TRBV3-1
TGTGCCAGCAGCCAAGCGACCGCCTTAGTTGGAAACACCATATATTTT
CASSQATALVGNTIYF
>TRBJ2-5|many|TRBD2|TRBV20-1
TGCAGTGCTAGCCCTGTCGCTAGCGGGGGGAAGGGGGCCCAGTACTTC
CSASPVASGGKGAQYF
>TRBJ2-7|.|TRBD1|TRBV28
TGTGCCATACAGGGGCTATCCTACGAGCAGTACTTC
CAIQGLSYEQYF
>TRBJ1-6|.|.|TRBV20-1
TGCAGTGCTAGAGAAGGGGGAGGGAGTCCCTATAATTCACCCCTCCACTTT
CSAREGGGSPYNSPLHF
>TRBJ1-5|.|.|TRBV19
TGTGCCAGTAGTGCCCATATCGATCAGCCCCAGCATTTT
CASSAHIDQPQHF
>TRBJ2-3|.|TRBD2|TRBV10-2
TGCGCCAGCAGTGAGAACCCGTTCCGGGAGCGGGAGGGGCGAGATACGCAGTATTTT
CASSENPFREREGRDTQYF
>TRBJ1-1|many|.|TRBV6-1
TGTGCCAGCAGTTCCGCCGGGGTGACGAACACTGAAGCTTTCTTT
CASSSAGVTNTEAFF
>TRBJ1-6|few|.|TRBV3-1
TGTGCCAGCAGCCAACTGGGTAGCTCCTATAATTCACCCCTCCACTTT
CASSQLGSSYNSPLHF
>TRBJ2-6|few|TRBD1|TRBV28
TGTGCCAGCAGTGGACAGGGGGCTGGGTTCTCTGGGGCCAACGTCCTGACTTTC
CASSGQGAGFSGANVLTF
>TRBJ2-7|.|.|TRBV7-9
TGTGCCAGCCGCCTGGGGACAAGCTACGAGCAGTACTTC
CASRLGTSYEQYF
>TRBJ1-5|few|TRBD1|TRBV6-1
TGTGCCAGCAGCTCCGACAGGGGGTCGAAGCATTTT
CASSSDRGSKHF
>TRBJ2-1|.|TRBD1|TRBV5-1
TGCGCCAGCAGCTTGGGTGGCGCAGGGGGATCCTTTAATGAGCAGTTCTTC
CASSLGGAGGSFNEQFF
>TRBJ1-1|many|.|TRBV20-1
TGCAGTGCTAGACGCGGACAGATGAACACTGAAGCTTTCTTT
CSARRGQMNTEAFF
>TRBJ2-7|many|.|TRBV2
TGTGCCAGCAGTGGCCTGACAAGGACGTATTCCTACGAGCAGTACTTC
CASSGLTRTYSYEQYF
>TRBJ2-6|.|TRBD1|TRBV5-6
TGTGCCAGCACCCCGACAGGGGCTGGGGCCAACGTCCTGACTTTC
CASTPTGAGANVLTF
>TRBJ2-5|few|.|TRBV7-9
TGTGCCAGCAGCCCTCCCCCAGAGACCCAGTACTTC
CASSPPPETQYF
>TRBJ2-7|many|.|TRBV9
TGTGCCAGCAGCCCAGGGGCCCAAATAGCGGAGAGGGCCTACGAGCAGTACTTC
CASSPGAQIAERAYEQYF
>TRBJ2-1|once|.|TRBV20-1
TGCAGTGCTAGGGGGACCACCAACAATGAGCAGTTCTTC
CSARGTTNNEQFF
>TRBJ2-1|many|TRBD2|TRBV12-3/TRBV12-4
TGTGCCAGCAGTCGTCATACTAGCGGGAGGGGCCAGTTCTTC
CASSRHTSGRGQFF